A selection of T cell receptor beta chains follows, all from one sample in a study of patients and donors after allogeneic stem cell transplantation. One entry per CDR3 protein, called by TCRdb with MiXCR from the RT-PCR reads. Among tens of thousands of distinct CDR3 sequences listed, 45% to 50% were seen once. Sequenced material: blood, either unsorted or a sorted T cell fraction (not recorded which). These receptors were collected from a human donor who was either an allogeneic HSCT recipient or a stem cell or donor lymphocyte infusion donor (not recorded which). It is not recorded whose cells these are; they may come from a transplant donor. The CDR3 runs from the conserved cysteine through the conserved F or W. The D gene is left open where the match is weak. The size of a clone is reported for some rows only, either as once, few or many, or as a class for expanded clones.

.	TRBV28	few	TRBJ1-5	CASNILGARQPQHF	TGTGCCAGCAATATATTGGGGGCTCGGCAGCCCCAGCATTTT
.	TRBV6-6	.	TRBJ1-5	CASSYRGSGQPQHF	TGTGCCAGCAGTTACAGGGGTAGTGGCCAGCCCCAGCATTTT
.	TRBV20-1	.	TRBJ1-4	CSAHPGVRAKLFF	TGCAGTGCCCACCCAGGGGTTCGCGCAAAACTGTTTTTT
TRBD1	TRBV4-2	.	TRBJ1-6	CASSQDDRADSPLHF	TGTGCCAGCAGCCAAGATGACAGGGCCGATTCACCCCTCCACTTT
.	TRBV29-1	few	TRBJ1-2	CSVEIRAADYGYTF	TGCAGCGTTGAAATCAGGGCCGCGGACTATGGCTACACCTTC
TRBD2	TRBV12-3/TRBV12-4	few	TRBJ2-1	CASSLATSGHYNEQFF	TGTGCCAGCAGTTTAGCGACTAGCGGTCACTACAATGAGCAGTTCTTC
TRBD1	TRBV2	few	TRBJ1-6	CASSDFRDREFSPLHF	TGTGCCAGCAGTGACTTTCGAGACAGGGAATTTTCACCCCTCCACTTT
.	TRBV24-1	few	TRBJ1-5	CATSAGYQPQHF	TGTGCCACCAGTGCGGGGTACCAGCCCCAGCATTTT
.	TRBV5-5	.	TRBJ1-1	CASSFSLNTESFF	TGTGCCAGCAGCTTTTCCCTGAACACTGAATCTTTCTTT
.	TRBV28	few	TRBJ1-5	CASSLLFGQTFGQPQHF	TGTGCCAGCAGTTTGCTCTTCGGACAGACTTTTGGTCAGCCCCAGCATTTT
.	TRBV12-3/TRBV12-4	few	TRBJ2-7	CASSLVTGEQYF	TGTGCCAGCAGTTTAGTGACGGGGGAGCAGTACTTC
TRBD1	TRBV7-2	.	TRBJ1-2	CASSPTGGDYGYTF	TGTGCCAGCAGCCCAACAGGGGGCGACTATGGCTACACCTTC
.	TRBV7-8	.	TRBJ1-5	CASSARGGPQHF	TGTGCCAGCAGCGCCCGTGGGGGGCCCCAGCATTTT
.	TRBV7-2	.	TRBJ1-2	CASTPRGSDGGYTF	TGTGCCAGCACCCCAAGGGGTTCGGATGGAGGCTACACCTTC
.	TRBV6-6	.	TRBJ1-6	CTSRVFGASPLHF	TGTACCAGCAGGGTTTTTGGAGCATCACCCCTCCACTTT
TRBD1	TRBV12-3/TRBV12-4	few	TRBJ1-1	CASSPSIGGLNTEAFF	TGTGCCAGCAGTCCATCTATAGGGGGCCTGAACACTGAAGCTTTCTTT
TRBD1	TRBV6-5	.	TRBJ1-5	CASSSGQASNQPQHF	TGTGCCAGCAGTTCCGGACAGGCTAGCAATCAGCCCCAGCATTTT
.	TRBV2	.	TRBJ1-6	CASSGASDNSPLHF	TGTGCCAGCAGTGGGGCATCCGATAATTCACCCCTCCACTTT
.	TRBV12-5	.	TRBJ1-2	CASGEDGLYGYTF	TGTGCTAGTGGCGAGGACGGACTCTATGGCTACACCTTC
.	TRBV12-3/TRBV12-4	.	TRBJ1-2	CASSLSGAYGYTF	TGTGCCAGCAGTTTATCGGGGGCCTATGGCTACACCTTC
.	TRBV7-8	few	TRBJ1-5	CASSSGRAPQPQHF	TGTGCCAGCAGCTCCGGCAGGGCCCCACAGCCCCAGCATTTT
.	TRBV11-2	.	TRBJ1-1	CASSFFKAGGFGTEAFF	TGTGCCAGCAGCTTTTTCAAAGCGGGGGGTTTCGGGACTGAAGCTTTCTTT
TRBD1	TRBV5-1	.	TRBJ1-2	CASSLGGGSKGYTF	TGCGCCAGCAGCTTAGGAGGGGGCTCGAAGGGCTACACCTTC
.	TRBV6-5	few	TRBJ1-6	CASSYLSTGTASYNSPLHF	TGTGCCAGCAGTTACCTCTCGACCGGGACGGCCTCCTATAATTCACCCCTCCACTTT
.	TRBV20-1	.	TRBJ2-7	CSAKPSYEQYF	TGCAGTGCTAAGCCGAGCTACGAGCAGTACTTC
.	TRBV4-3	.	TRBJ1-5	CASSQDSGARQPQHF	TGCGCCAGCAGCCAAGATTCGGGGGCTCGGCAGCCCCAGCATTTT
.	TRBV14	.	TRBJ1-3	CASSQYGNTIYF	TGTGCCAGCAGCCAATATGGAAACACCATATATTTT
.	TRBV20-1	.	TRBJ2-7	CSATDSTYEQYF	TGCAGTGCTACGGACAGCACCTACGAGCAGTACTTC
.	TRBV4-3	few	TRBJ1-3	CASSQRGPISTIYF	TGCGCCAGCAGCCAGCGGGGACCGATCAGCACCATATATTTT
.	TRBV3-1	.	TRBJ1-6	CASSQERVANNSPLHF	TGTGCCAGCAGCCAAGAAAGGGTAGCAAATAATTCACCCCTCCACTTT
.	TRBV10-3	many	TRBJ1-5	CAISNTGRDQPQHF	TGTGCCATCAGTAATACAGGGAGGGATCAGCCCCAGCATTTT
TRBD1	TRBV27	.	TRBJ1-1	CASSIGQGRTEAFF	TGTGCCAGCAGTATCGGACAGGGACGGACTGAAGCTTTCTTT
.	TRBV7-3	few	TRBJ1-1	CASSLSARGLTEAFF	TGTGCCAGCAGCTTAAGTGCCAGGGGTTTGACTGAAGCTTTCTTT
.	TRBV10-3	few	TRBJ1-6	CAISDSPGEKGSPLHF	TGTGCCATCAGTGATTCACCAGGGGAGAAGGGTTCACCCCTCCACTTT
TRBD1	TRBV12-3/TRBV12-4	.	TRBJ2-5	CASSPQTGLGQTQYF	TGTGCCAGCAGTCCTCAGACAGGGCTGGGGCAGACCCAGTACTTC
.	TRBV20-1	few	TRBJ1-2	CSAGDGNYGYTF	TGCAGTGCGGGGGACGGTAACTATGGCTACACCTTC
.	TRBV28	.	TRBJ1-4	CASSLPAGAGSEKLFF	TGTGCCAGCAGTTTGCCCGCGGGCGCAGGTTCTGAAAAACTGTTTTTT
.	TRBV7-9	.	TRBJ2-1	CASSQGIREQFF	TGTGCCAGCAGTCAGGGGATCAGAGAGCAGTTCTTC
TRBD1	TRBV12-3/TRBV12-4	.	TRBJ1-2	CASSLTGQGGGYTF	TGTGCCAGCAGTTTGACGGGACAGGGGGGTGGCTACACCTTC
.	TRBV12-3/TRBV12-4	few	TRBJ1-3	CASSRTSSGNTIYF	TGTGCCAGCAGTCGGACAAGCTCTGGAAACACCATATATTTT
.	TRBV6-5	.	TRBJ1-2	CASGYDSYYGYTF	TGTGCCAGCGGTTACGACAGTTATTATGGCTACACCTTC
.	TRBV14	.	TRBJ1-2	CASSQNGNYGYTF	TGTGCCAGCAGCCAAAATGGAAACTATGGCTACACCTTC
TRBD1	TRBV7-9	few	TRBJ1-1	CASSPDREMGEAFF	TGTGCCAGCAGCCCAGACAGGGAGATGGGTGAAGCTTTCTTT
TRBD1	TRBV12-3/TRBV12-4	few	TRBJ1-1	CASRNRQGLDTEAFF	TGTGCCAGCAGGAACAGACAGGGGCTGGACACTGAAGCTTTCTTT
.	TRBV4-3	few	TRBJ1-1	CASSQGVVSGTEAFF	TGCGCCAGCAGCCAAGGGGTGGTATCGGGGACTGAAGCTTTCTTT
.	TRBV20-1	.	TRBJ1-2	CSARALPGHFGYTF	TGCAGTGCTAGAGCCCTTCCGGGACACTTTGGCTACACCTTC
.	TRBV27	.	TRBJ1-1	CASSSVHQWITTEAFF	TGTGCCAGCAGCTCGGTCCATCAATGGATAACAACTGAAGCTTTCTTT
.	TRBV24-1	.	TRBJ2-1	CATSEPRKGEQFF	TGTGCCACCAGTGAACCAAGGAAGGGTGAGCAGTTCTTC
.	TRBV7-6	.	TRBJ2-1	CASSLDIWEQFF	TGTGCCAGCAGCTTAGATATATGGGAGCAGTTCTTC
.	TRBV29-1	few	TRBJ1-1	CSVERGGNTEAFF	TGCAGCGTTGAGCGGGGTGGTAACACTGAAGCTTTCTTT
.	TRBV6-4	few	TRBJ1-2	CASTRPAGLGYTF	TGTGCCAGTACACGGCCGGCCGGCCTTGGCTACACCTTC
.	TRBV3-1	few	TRBJ2-1	CASSQFSGVTGQFF	TGTGCCAGCAGCCAATTTTCCGGGGTGACTGGGCAGTTCTTC
.	TRBV6-2/TRBV6-3	.	TRBJ1-1	CASSYAVTGYSVLDTEAFF	TGTGCCAGCAGTTACGCCGTAACAGGCTACTCCGTCCTGGACACTGAAGCTTTCTTT
TRBD1	TRBV11-2	few	TRBJ1-1	CASSLNPASQGAMNTEAFF	TGTGCCAGCAGCTTAAACCCCGCCTCACAGGGGGCTATGAACACTGAAGCTTTCTTT
TRBD1	TRBV19	.	TRBJ2-7	CASSLLTGGYYEQYF	TGTGCCAGTAGCCTACTGACAGGGGGATACTACGAGCAGTACTTC
TRBD2	TRBV20-1	.	TRBJ2-1	CSAREGTSGVYNEQFF	TGCAGTGCTAGAGAGGGGACTAGCGGGGTCTACAATGAGCAGTTCTTC
TRBD1	TRBV11-2	.	TRBJ1-1	CASSFLQGSAFF	TGTGCCAGCAGCTTTCTACAGGGGTCAGCTTTCTTT
.	TRBV15	.	TRBJ2-7	CATSRDRRSYEQYF	TGTGCCACCAGCAGAGACCGCCGATCCTACGAGCAGTACTTC
.	TRBV12-3/TRBV12-4	.	TRBJ1-5	CASSFYGQPQHF	TGTGCCAGCAGTTTTTATGGTCAGCCCCAGCATTTT
TRBD1	TRBV20-1	.	TRBJ1-1	CSARPRTGTTEAFF	TGCAGTGCTAGACCCCGGACAGGGACCACTGAAGCTTTCTTT